The 4 T cell receptor beta chains below were found in one sample sequenced in a study of cytomegalovirus exposure and HLA in healthy donors. Use of 60 Vbeta and 13 Jbeta primers characterized the PCR. The assay was immunoSEQ multiplex PCR, and TCRdb's table has in-frame clones only and misses some. The repertoire holds approximately 180,000 clones, with just under 80% as singletons. Sequencing used PBMCs. These receptors all stem from a woman aged 45-60 years in good health and CMV-seropositive.

The V and J genes are TRBV11-3 and TRBJ1-6, with no clear D. This CDR3 has 11 residues. Germline CDR1 is SGHNT and CDR2 is YENEEA. The V gene lost 3 bases and the J gene lost 13 bases, with 7 bases spanning the gap. The CDR3 region is CASSFVAPLHF. The CDR3 nucleotides are TGTGCCAGCAGCTTCGTGGCTCCCCTCCACTTT.

The rearrangement uses TRBV11-2 and TRBJ2-2; TRBD2 matches 13 bases. CDR1 and CDR2 from the germline V gene are SGHAT and FQNNGV. The CDR3 runs 18 residues. J lost 6 bases, V lost 4 bases, and 11 bases had no gene match. CDR3 in DNA: TGTGCCAGCAGCTCCCCACTAGCGGGGGGGGCCCTCTCCGGGGAGCTGTTTTTT. This encodes CASSSPLAGGALSGELFF.

The chain employs TRBV19 and TRBJ2-2; 13 bases align to TRBD2. Per the germline V gene, CDR1 is LNHDA and CDR2 is SQIVND (reference sequence). This CDR3 has 15 residues. The V segment lost 6 bases and the J segment 5 bases; nucleotides outside the gene matches: 3. CDR3 in DNA: TGTGCCAGTAGACCGACTAGCGGGGGGACCGGGGAGCTGTTTTTT. Its translation is CASRPTSGGTGELFF.

This clone appeared a few times. This chain connects TRBV6-6 to TRBJ2-3; D gene ambiguous. The CDR3 totals 14 residues. The germline V and J ends were trimmed by 5 bases and 0 bases, with 9 bases remaining between them. Germline CDR1 reads MNHNY; CDR2 reads SVGAGI (reference sequence). Here the CDR3 reads CASSPPRSTDTQYF. The CDR3 DNA follows: TGTGCCAGCAGTCCCCCCCGGAGCACAGATACGCAGTATTTT.